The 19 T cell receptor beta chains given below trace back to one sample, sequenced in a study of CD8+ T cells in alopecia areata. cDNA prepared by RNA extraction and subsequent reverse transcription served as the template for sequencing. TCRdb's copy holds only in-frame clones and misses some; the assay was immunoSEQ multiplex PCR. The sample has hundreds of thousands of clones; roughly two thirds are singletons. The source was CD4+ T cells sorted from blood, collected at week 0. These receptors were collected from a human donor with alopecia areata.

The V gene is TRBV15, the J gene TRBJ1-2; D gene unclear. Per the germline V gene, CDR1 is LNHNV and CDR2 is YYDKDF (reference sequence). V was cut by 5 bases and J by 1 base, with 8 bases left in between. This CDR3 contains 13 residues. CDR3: CATSVDVNYGYTF. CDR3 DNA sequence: TGTGCCACCAGCGTGGACGTTAACTATGGCTACACCTTC.

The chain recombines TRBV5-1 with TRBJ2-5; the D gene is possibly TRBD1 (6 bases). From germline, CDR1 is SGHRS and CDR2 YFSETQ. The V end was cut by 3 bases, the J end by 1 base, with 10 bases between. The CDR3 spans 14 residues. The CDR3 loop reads CASSSQGFQETQYF. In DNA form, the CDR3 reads TGCGCCAGCAGCTCCCAGGGGTTCCAAGAGACCCAGTACTTC.

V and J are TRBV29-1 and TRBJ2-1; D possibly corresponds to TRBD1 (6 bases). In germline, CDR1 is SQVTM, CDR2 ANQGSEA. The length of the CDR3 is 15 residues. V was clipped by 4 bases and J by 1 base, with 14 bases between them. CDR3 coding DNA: TGCAGCGTTGTGCTCCTAGGGGGATCCTACAATGAGCAGTTCTTC. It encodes CSVVLLGGSYNEQFF.

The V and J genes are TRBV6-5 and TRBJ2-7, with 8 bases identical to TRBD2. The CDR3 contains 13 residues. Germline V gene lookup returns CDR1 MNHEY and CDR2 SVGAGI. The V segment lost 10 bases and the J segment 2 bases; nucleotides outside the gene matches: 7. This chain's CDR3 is CATSSGSTYEQYF. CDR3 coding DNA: TGTGCCACCTCTAGCGGGTCAACCTACGAGCAGTACTTC.

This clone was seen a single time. The CDR3 spells CAWSVKGGVGEKLFF. In nucleotides, the CDR3 is TGTGCCTGGAGTGTTAAGGGAGGGGTAGGCGAAAAACTGTTTTTT. J is TRBJ1-4 and V is TRBV30; the D gene is possibly TRBD1 (5 bases). The V end lost 0 bases, the J end lost 8 bases, and 16 bases lay between the germline ends. This CDR3 region has 15 residues. From germline, CDR1 is GTSNPN and CDR2 SVGIG (reference sequence).

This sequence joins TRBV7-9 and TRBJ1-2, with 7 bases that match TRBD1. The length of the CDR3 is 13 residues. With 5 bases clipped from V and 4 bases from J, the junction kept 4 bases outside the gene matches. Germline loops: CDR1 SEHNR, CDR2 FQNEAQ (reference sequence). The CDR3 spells CASSGDSIYGYTF. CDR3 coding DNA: TGTGCCAGCAGCGGGGACAGCATCTATGGCTACACCTTC.

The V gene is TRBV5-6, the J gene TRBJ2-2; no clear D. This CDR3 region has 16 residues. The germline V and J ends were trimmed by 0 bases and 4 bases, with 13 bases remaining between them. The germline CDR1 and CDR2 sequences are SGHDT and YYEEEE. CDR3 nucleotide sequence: TGTGCCAGCAGCTTGGACTTTTCCCCCCCCACCGGGGAGCTGTTTTTT. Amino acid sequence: CASSLDFSPPTGELFF.

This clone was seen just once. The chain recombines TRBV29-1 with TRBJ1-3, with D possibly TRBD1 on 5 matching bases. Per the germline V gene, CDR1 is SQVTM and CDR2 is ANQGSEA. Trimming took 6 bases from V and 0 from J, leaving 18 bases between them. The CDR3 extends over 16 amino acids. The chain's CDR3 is CSVVRPDRFSGNTIYF. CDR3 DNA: TGCAGCGTCGTGCGTCCCGACAGATTCTCTGGAAACACCATATATTTT.

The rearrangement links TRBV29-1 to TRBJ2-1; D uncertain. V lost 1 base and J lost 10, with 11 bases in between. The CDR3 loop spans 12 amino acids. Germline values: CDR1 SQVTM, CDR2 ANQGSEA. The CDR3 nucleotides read TGCAGCGTTGAAGGGCATAGTTTCGAGCAGTTCTTC. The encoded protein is CSVEGHSFEQFF.

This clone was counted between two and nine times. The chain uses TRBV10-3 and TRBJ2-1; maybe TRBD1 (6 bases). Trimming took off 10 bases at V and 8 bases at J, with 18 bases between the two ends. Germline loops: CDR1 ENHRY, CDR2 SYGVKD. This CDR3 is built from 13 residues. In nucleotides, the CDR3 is TGTGCCACCGTAAACCGGGACAACGATGAGCAGTTCTTC. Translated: CATVNRDNDEQFF.

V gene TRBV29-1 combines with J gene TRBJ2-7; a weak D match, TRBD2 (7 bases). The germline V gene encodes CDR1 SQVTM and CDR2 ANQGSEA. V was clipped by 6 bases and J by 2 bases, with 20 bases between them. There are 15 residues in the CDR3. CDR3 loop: CSVASVGGLTYEQYF. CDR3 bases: TGCAGCGTGGCCTCCGTGGGGGGGCTTACCTACGAGCAGTACTTC.

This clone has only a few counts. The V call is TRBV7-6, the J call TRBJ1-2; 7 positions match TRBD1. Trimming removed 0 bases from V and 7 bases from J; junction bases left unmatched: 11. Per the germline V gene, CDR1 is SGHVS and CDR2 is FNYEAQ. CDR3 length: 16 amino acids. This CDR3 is CASSLASGQALFGYTF. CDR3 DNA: TGTGCCAGCAGCTTAGCCTCCGGACAGGCTCTTTTTGGCTACACCTTC.

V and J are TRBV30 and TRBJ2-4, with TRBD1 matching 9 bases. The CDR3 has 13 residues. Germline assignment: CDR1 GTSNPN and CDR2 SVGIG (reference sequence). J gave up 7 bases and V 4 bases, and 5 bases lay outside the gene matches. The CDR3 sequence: CAWTGTGFNIQYF. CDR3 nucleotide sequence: TGTGCCTGGACTGGGACAGGGTTTAACATTCAGTACTTC.

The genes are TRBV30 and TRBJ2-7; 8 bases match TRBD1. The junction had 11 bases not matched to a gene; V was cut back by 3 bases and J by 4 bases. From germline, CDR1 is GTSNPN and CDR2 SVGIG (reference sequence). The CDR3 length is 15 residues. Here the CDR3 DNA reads TGTGCCTGGAGGGACGAAGCAGGGGGCTCTTACGAGCAGTACTTC. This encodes CAWRDEAGGSYEQYF.

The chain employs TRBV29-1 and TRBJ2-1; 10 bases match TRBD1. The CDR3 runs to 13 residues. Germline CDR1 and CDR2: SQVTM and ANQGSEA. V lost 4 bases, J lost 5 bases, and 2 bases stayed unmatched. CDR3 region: CSVGQGADNEQFF. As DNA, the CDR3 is TGCAGCGTTGGACAGGGGGCGGACAATGAGCAGTTCTTC.

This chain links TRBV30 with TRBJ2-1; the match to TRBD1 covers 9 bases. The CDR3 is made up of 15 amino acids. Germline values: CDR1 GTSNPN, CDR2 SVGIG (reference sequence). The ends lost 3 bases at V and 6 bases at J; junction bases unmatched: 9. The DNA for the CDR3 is TGTGCCTGGAGCCGGGACAGGGTCTCGGGCAATGAGCAGTTCTTC. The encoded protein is CAWSRDRVSGNEQFF. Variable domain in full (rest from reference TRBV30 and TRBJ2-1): SQTIHQWPATLVQPVGSPLSLECTVEGTSNPNLYWYRQAAGRGLQLLFYSVGIGQISSEVPQNLSASRPQDRQFILSSKKLLLSDSGFYLCAWSRDRVSGNEQFFGPGTRLTVL.

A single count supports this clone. CDR3 region: CASSQEGQNSNQPQHF. Written as DNA, the CDR3 is TGCGCCAGCAGCCAAGAAGGACAGAATAGCAATCAGCCCCAGCATTTT. J is TRBJ1-5 and V is TRBV4-1; weak D call: TRBD1 (6 bases). V lost 0 bases and J 0 bases, leaving 9 bases between the germline ends. The CDR3 totals 16 residues. From germline, CDR1 is MGHRA and CDR2 YSYEKL.

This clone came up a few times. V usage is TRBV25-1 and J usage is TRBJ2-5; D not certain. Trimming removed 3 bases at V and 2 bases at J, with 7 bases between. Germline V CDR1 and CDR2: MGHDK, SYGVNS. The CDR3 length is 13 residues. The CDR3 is CASSERSQETQYF. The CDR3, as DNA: TGTGCCAGCAGTGAGCGGAGTCAAGAGACCCAGTACTTC.

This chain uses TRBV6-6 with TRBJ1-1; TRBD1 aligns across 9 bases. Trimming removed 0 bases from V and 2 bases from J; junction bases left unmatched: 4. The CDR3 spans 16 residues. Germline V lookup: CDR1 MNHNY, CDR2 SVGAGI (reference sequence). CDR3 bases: TGTGCCAGCAGTTACTCCCTGACAGGGGGTAACACTGAAGCTTTCTTT. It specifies CASSYSLTGGNTEAFF.